This T cell receptor (beta chain) is from a study of blood T cell repertoires in COVID-19. Background on the study: Nucleic acid was either cDNA or gDNA, and it came from T cells, B-cell-depleted T cells, or PBMCs.

Here immunoSEQ multiplex PCR was the method, and the copy in TCRdb shows in-frame clones only, minus some. This table holds 130,000 to 150,000 clones, 85% to 90% found once. Germline CDR1 MNHNY, CDR2 SVGAGI (reference sequence). This CDR3 has 15 amino acids. Trimming pared 7 bases from V and 0 bases from J, leaving 13 bases between. This sequence was found in a human donor in a cohort sampled during active COVID-19. The chain combines TRBV6-6 with TRBJ1-3, with D unclear. The source material was peripheral blood. CDR3 protein: CASNPGYSSGNTIYF. The CDR3 nucleotides are TGTGCCAGCAATCCGGGTTACTCCTCTGGAAACACCATATATTTT.